A single T cell receptor (beta chain) is shown here with its context. Data came from immunoSEQ multiplex PCR; TCRdb stores just in-frame clones and leaves some out. Of 130,000 to 150,000 clones detected, 80% to 95% appear once; the ten largest clones hold approximately 2.9%. The source of the sample is a study of control samples from healthy donors and cancer patients. Germline V gene sequence: CDR1 SNHLY, CDR2 FYNNEI. Trimming took 4 bases from V and 0 from J; bases not matched to a gene: 4. This CDR3 spans 15 amino acids. What was sequenced was blood. The V gene is TRBV2, the J gene TRBJ2-3, with 7 bases fitting TRBD2. The clonotype originates from a man aged 25 to 45 in good health. The CDR3 nucleotides are TGTGCCAGCAGTGTGGTTAGCGGGAGCACAGATACGCAGTATTTT. Translating it yields CASSVVSGSTDTQYF.